The next 31 T cell receptor beta chains were all read from a single sample in a study of blood T cells in healthy people across ages. Primed by a sample-barcoded 5' primer and a J-beta primer mix, a second PCR proceeded for 7 to 11 cycles. TCRdb fed the 5' RACE reads into MiXCR, producing one record per CDR3 protein. The sample records 500,000 to 600,000 distinct CDR3 sequences, 25% to 30% being singletons. Material for sequencing was blood. These receptors all stem from a woman aged 70-85 years in good health.

The CDR3 DNA reads TGTGCCAGCAGTGAAGCGACTATCCGCGAGCAGTACTTC. Amino acid sequence: CASSEATIREQYF. The rearrangement uses TRBV6-1 and TRBJ2-7, with D perhaps TRBD2 (5 bases). V gave up 0 bases and J gave up 6 bases, with 9 bases separating them. This CDR3 contains 13 residues. Germline assignment: CDR1 MNHNS and CDR2 SASEGT.

This clonotype was seen repeatedly, ten times or more. This chain connects TRBV6-5 to TRBJ2-1, with D unclear. The V end lost 5 bases, the J end lost 0 bases, and 11 bases lay between the germline ends. The CDR3 sequence is 15 residues long. Germline V gene data show CDR1 as MNHEY and CDR2 as SVGAGI. CDR3 DNA: TGTGCCAGCAGTCTCGACGAAAGCTCCTACAATGAGCAGTTCTTC. Amino acid sequence: CASSLDESSYNEQFF.

For this clonotype: A read error may account for a junction end that differs from germline. The chain couples TRBV5-6 to TRBJ2-5; no clear D gene. This CDR3 is 16 amino acids long. In germline, CDR1 is SGHDT, CDR2 YYEEEE. The CDR3 spells CAISLAGSRAQETQYF. CDR3 bases: TGTGCCATCAGCTTGGCCGGAAGTAGGGCACAAGAGACCCAGTACTTC. Full variable domain (rest looked up from reference TRBV5-6 and TRBJ2-5): DAGVTQSPTHLIKTRGQQVTLRCSPKSGHDTVSWYQQALGQGPQFIFQYYEEEERQRGNFPDRFSGHQFPNYSSELNVNALLLGDSALYLCAISLAGSRAQETQYFGPGTRLLVL.

The rearrangement joins TRBV9 to TRBJ1-2; D is unresolved. The CDR3 consists of 12 residues. Per germline, CDR1 SGDLS and CDR2 YYNGEE. V was cut by 2 bases and J by 4 bases, with 6 bases left in between. The CDR3 DNA follows: TGTGCCAGCAGCGTTACTGCCTATGGCTACACCTTC. It is translated as CASSVTAYGYTF.

This clonotype has a handful of counts. The rearrangement links TRBV7-2 to TRBJ1-5; D uncertain. Trimming removed 1 base from V and 1 base from J, with 5 bases in between. The V gene's germline CDR1 is SGHTA and CDR2 FQGNSA. This CDR3 spans 14 amino acids. CDR3 in DNA: TGTGCCAGCAGCTTAGTACAAAGCAATCAGCCCCAGCATTTT. Its translation: CASSLVQSNQPQHF.

V gene TRBV14 combines with J gene TRBJ2-7, with 9 bases lining up with TRBD1. CDR3 length: 16 amino acids. The V segment lost 6 bases and the J segment 4 bases; nucleotides outside the gene matches: 13. Per germline, CDR1 SGHDN and CDR2 FVKESK. This CDR3 reads CASRSIPRTGEYEQYF. CDR3 DNA sequence: TGTGCCAGCAGGTCCATCCCCCGGACAGGGGAATACGAGCAGTACTTC.

Points on this clonotype: The conserved final phenylalanine or tryptophan is absent from the CDR3, which likely points to a read error. This chain connects TRBV7-6 to TRBJ2-5; no clear D. TRBJ2-1 matches the DNA end more closely, so the J call is doubtful. CDR1 is SGHVS and CDR2 is FNYEAQ in the germline V gene. The CDR3 sequence is 15 residues long. CDR3 nucleotide sequence: TGTGCCAGCAGCTCCCACACATCCGTAACCAATGAGCAGTTCCTC. Translation gives CASSSHTSVTNEQFL.

This clonotype was detected only a few times. This rearrangement joins TRBV20-1 to TRBJ2-1, with D perhaps matching TRBD2 (6 bases). The CDR3 extends over 16 amino acids. In germline, CDR1 is DFQATT, CDR2 SNEGSKA (reference sequence). V shed 2 bases and J shed 0 bases, with 14 bases lying between them. CDR3 sequence (DNA): TGCAGTGCTAGATCGGGCGGGGCCCGCTCCTACAATGAGCAGTTCTTC. Translation: CSARSGGARSYNEQFF.

This clonotype turned up a few times. V is TRBV20-1 and J is TRBJ2-7; 7 positions match TRBD1. The CDR3 spans 14 residues. CDR1 is DFQATT, CDR2 SNEGSKA, per germline (reference sequence). With V trimmed by 3 bases and J by 3 bases, 8 bases remained unmatched. The CDR3, as DNA: TGCAGTGCTAGTGGAGACAGGGCCCTCTACGAGCAGTACTTC. Encoded protein: CSASGDRALYEQYF.

Many counts were recorded for this clonotype. The chain employs TRBV7-2 and TRBJ2-3, with D perhaps TRBD1 or TRBD2 (5 bases each). V was trimmed by 0 bases and J by 5 bases, leaving 6 bases between them. This CDR3 comprises 13 residues. Germline assignment: CDR1 SGHTA and CDR2 FQGNSA. The CDR3 coding sequence is TGTGCCAGCAGCTTAGCGGGGGAAGATACGCAGTATTTT. It is translated as CASSLAGEDTQYF.

The genes are TRBV7-2 and TRBJ2-1; D gene unclear. Germline V gene lookup returns CDR1 SGHTA and CDR2 FQGNSA. V lost 5 bases to trimming and J lost 8 bases, with 10 bases between them. The length of the CDR3 is 12 residues. CDR3 sequence: CASSLSPHEQFF. CDR3 sequence (DNA): TGTGCCAGCAGCCTATCACCCCATGAGCAGTTCTTC.

This clonotype showed up just a few times. J is TRBJ2-1 and V is TRBV5-1; TRBD2 aligns across 7 bases. Trimming took 4 bases from V and 2 from J; bases not matched to a gene: 12. CDR3 size: 17 residues. Germline CDR1 reads SGHRS; CDR2 reads YFSETQ. For the CDR3, the DNA is TGCGCCAGCAGCGGCTCGCGGGGAGGGTTGACCTACAATGAGCAGTTCTTC. It yields the protein CASSGSRGGLTYNEQFF.

The V and J genes are TRBV10-3 and TRBJ2-5, with D unclear. CDR3 length equals 13 residues. Germline CDR1 reads ENHRY; CDR2 reads SYGVKD. V was clipped by 7 bases and J by 0 bases, with 9 bases between them. The chain's CDR3 is CAIKLGDQETQYF. The CDR3, as DNA: TGTGCCATCAAACTTGGAGACCAAGAGACCCAGTACTTC.

The chain recombines TRBV7-2 with TRBJ2-7; TRBD2 matches 8 bases. CDR1 is SGHTA and CDR2 is FQGNSA in the germline V gene. With V trimmed by 0 bases and J by 5 bases, 9 bases remained unmatched. The CDR3 totals 16 residues. CDR3 loop: CASSLAPRGGGNEQYF. CDR3 sequence (DNA): TGTGCCAGCAGCTTAGCTCCTAGGGGCGGGGGGAACGAGCAGTACTTC.

This chain links TRBV3-1 with TRBJ1-1, with 7 bases lining up with TRBD1. J gave up 8 bases and V 6 bases, and 9 bases lay outside the gene matches. The germline V gene encodes CDR1 LGHDT and CDR2 YNNKEL (reference sequence). The CDR3 is 13 amino acids. The chain's CDR3 is CASRLGGGREAFF. The CDR3 nucleotides are TGTGCCAGCAGGCTAGGAGGGGGCAGGGAAGCTTTCTTT.

CDR3 sequence (DNA): TGTGCCAGCTCACCACCGATCGGACAGGGGGATGGCCAGTACTTC. It encodes CASSPPIGQGDGQYF. The V and J genes are TRBV18 and TRBJ2-5, with 10 nucleotides matching TRBD1. CDR3 length: 15 amino acids. Germline V gene data show CDR1 as KGHSH and CDR2 as LQKENI. J gave up 10 bases and V 0 bases, and 8 bases lay outside the gene matches. Full variable domain (remainder filled in from reference TRBV18 and TRBJ2-5): NAGVMQNPRHLVRRRGQEARLRCSPMKGHSHVYWYRQLPEEGLKFMVYLQKENIIDESGMPKERFSAEFPKEGPSILRIQQVVRGDSAAYFCASSPPIGQGDGQYFGPGTRLLVL.

This clonotype showed up just a few times. J is TRBJ2-5 and V is TRBV21-1; the table's D call, TRBD1, has no DNA check behind it. The DNA end is a closer match to TRBJ2-1, so the J assignment may be wrong. TRBV21-1 is labeled a pseudogene. The CDR3 consists of 18 residues. CDR3 DNA sequence: TGTGCCAGCAACCCGGGCCAGTCACTCCCGACGGGTTACAATGAGCAGTTCTTC. It yields the protein CASNPGQSLPTGYNEQFF.

This clonotype was recorded many times. In nucleotides, the CDR3 is TGTGCCAGCAGTTACTCACCGGGGGGCCAAGAGACCCAGTACTTC. Translation: CASSYSPGGQETQYF. The genes are TRBV6-5 and TRBJ2-5, with 7 nucleotides matching TRBD2. The CDR3 loop spans 15 amino acids. Trimming cost V 0 bases and J 1 base; bases outside gene matches: 2. Germline-derived CDR1 and CDR2 are MNHEY and SVGAGI.

Concerning this clonotype itself: At one end the junction does not follow the germline gene, possibly because of a read error. The chain joins TRBV20-1 to TRBJ1-1, with 7 positions matching TRBD1. CDR3 length: 14 amino acids. The germline gives CDR1 DFQATT, CDR2 SNEGSKA (reference sequence). CDR3 DNA sequence: TGCAGCGCTAGAGTAGGGGGCTGGAACACTGAAGCTTTCTTT. Residues: CSARVGGWNTEAFF.

This clonotype showed up many times. CDR3 in amino acids: CSAPREFEQFF. The CDR3 nucleotides read TGCAGTGCCCCCCGGGAGTTTGAGCAGTTCTTC. The chain couples TRBV20-1 to TRBJ2-1, with D tentatively TRBD2 (6 bases). Germline V gene data show CDR1 as DFQATT and CDR2 as SNEGSKA (reference sequence). Trimming cost V 6 bases and J 9 bases, with 12 bases left between them. The CDR3 is 11 amino acids.

Here the CDR3 reads CASTGRQGPSSYEQYF. For the CDR3, the DNA is TGTGCCAGCACGGGAAGACAGGGCCCAAGCTCCTACGAGCAGTACTTC. This chain links TRBV6-1 with TRBJ2-7; TRBD1 aligns across 7 bases. J gave up 0 bases and V 7 bases, and 12 bases lay outside the gene matches. The CDR3 sequence is 16 residues long. Germline lookup yields CDR1 MNHNS and CDR2 SASEGT.

The chain is built from TRBV20-1 and TRBJ2-5; TRBD2 matches 11 bases. The J call could be wrong; TRBJ2-1 is a better fit for the DNA end. Germline V gene sequence: CDR1 DFQATT, CDR2 SNEGSKA (reference sequence). The CDR3 consists of 14 residues. The CDR3 is CSARGTSGQNEQFF. CDR3 DNA: TGCAGTGCTAGAGGGACTAGCGGGCAGAATGAGCAGTTCTTC.

This clonotype was counted only a few times. V is TRBV27 and J is TRBJ1-2, with D uncertain. Germline lookup yields CDR1 MNHEY and CDR2 SMNVEV (reference sequence). The CDR3 extends over 14 amino acids. The V end lost 3 bases, the J end lost 0 bases, and 8 bases lay between the germline ends. The CDR3 loop reads CASSFQRTNYGYTF. CDR3 sequence (DNA): TGTGCCAGCAGTTTTCAACGGACTAACTATGGCTACACCTTC.

This clonotype has just a few counts. This sequence joins TRBV5-1 and TRBJ2-6, with unresolved D. Trimming cost V 4 bases and J 0 bases, with 23 bases left between them. The CDR3 has 20 residues. The germline V gene has CDR1 SGHRS and CDR2 YFSETQ. The CDR3 spells CASSPLPPLRDFSGANVLTF. The CDR3 coding sequence is TGCGCCAGCAGCCCCCTTCCCCCCCTAAGAGACTTCTCTGGGGCCAACGTCCTGACTTTC.

The chain employs TRBV20-1 and TRBJ2-5; the D call may be TRBD1 or TRBD2 (5 bases each). Between the trimmed V and J ends, which lost 3 bases and 1 base, there was a span of 18 bases. CDR1 is DFQATT, CDR2 SNEGSKA, per germline (reference sequence). This CDR3 is built from 16 residues. Here the CDR3 DNA reads TGCAGTGCTAGGGATTACCGGGGCCCGCTCCAAGAGACCCAGTACTTC. Residues: CSARDYRGPLQETQYF.

This clonotype was found a few times. The chain couples TRBV10-3 to TRBJ1-1; no definite D call. The CDR3 has 13 amino acids. V shed 4 bases and J shed 5 bases, with 11 bases lying between them. Germline V lookup: CDR1 ENHRY, CDR2 SYGVKD. In DNA, the CDR3 is TGTGCCATCAGTGGCGGGGTTTTGACTGAAGCTTTCTTT. Translating gives CAISGGVLTEAFF.

This clonotype has only a few counts. The V and J genes are TRBV7-2 and TRBJ2-4; 14 bases match TRBD2. The V gene's germline CDR1 is SGHTA and CDR2 FQGNSA. The V gene end was trimmed by 3 bases and the J gene end by 10 bases; junction bases not matched to a gene: 5. CDR3 size: 15 residues. The CDR3, as DNA: TGTGCCAGCAGCTTTGGGACTAGCGGGGGAGGGATTCAGTACTTC. This encodes CASSFGTSGGGIQYF.

The table lists this clonotype with a few counts. The chain combines TRBV12-3 or TRBV12-4 with TRBJ2-3, with 8 bases lining up with TRBD2. The CDR3 is 15 residues long. Unmatched junction bases numbered 5, after V lost 6 bases and J lost 0 bases. DNA for the CDR3: TGTGCCAGCAGCCGGGGGGGGCAGAGCACAGATACGCAGTATTTT. Translating gives CASSRGGQSTDTQYF.

This clonotype was seen only a few times. The CDR3 here is CASSGRQGFVYGYTF. DNA for the CDR3: TGTGCCAGCAGCGGCCGACAGGGCTTCGTCTATGGCTACACCTTC. The chain couples TRBV7-2 to TRBJ1-2; 7 nucleotides line up with TRBD1. The CDR3 has 15 amino acids. Germline V CDR1 and CDR2: SGHTA, FQGNSA. The junction had 10 bases not matched to a gene; V was cut back by 5 bases and J by 4 bases. Together with reference TRBV7-2 and TRBJ1-2, the CDR3 gives the full variable domain: GAGVSQSPSNKVTEKGKDVELRCDPISGHTALYWYRQSLGQGLEFLIYFQGNSAPDKSGLPSDRFSAERTGGSVSTLTIQRTQQEDSAVYLCASSGRQGFVYGYTFGSGTRLTVV.

The chain couples TRBV3-1 to TRBJ2-7, with D possibly being TRBD1 or TRBD2 (5 bases each). Trimming left V 2 bases short and J 3 bases short, with 14 bases between. Per germline, CDR1 LGHDT and CDR2 YNNKEL (reference sequence). The CDR3 has 15 residues. CDR3 bases: TGTGCCAGCAGCCAAAGTCCTGGGGGTCACTACGAGCAGTACTTC. Translation gives CASSQSPGGHYEQYF.

In its sample, this clonotype was seen a few times. The V and J genes are TRBV12-5 and TRBJ2-2, with D uncertain. Germline loops: CDR1 LGHNT, CDR2 FRNRAP. This CDR3 has 14 amino acids. Trimming left V 3 bases short and J 4 bases short, with 9 bases between. CDR3 sequence (DNA): TGTGCTAGTGGTTTCCACGAGTGCACCGGGGAGCTGTTTTTT. Translation gives CASGFHECTGELFF.